This T cell receptor beta chain was sequenced during a study of blood T cells in healthy people across ages. PCR was performed a second time for about 6 to 12 cycles using a sample-barcoded 5' primer and a J-beta primer mix. The yield of each sample was at least 2.5 million CDR3-containing paired-end reads. TCRdb reprocessed the 5' RACE reads via MiXCR and lists one record per CDR3 protein. Among more than 750,000 distinct CDR3 sequences listed, about 28% were seen once. The V end lost 5 bases, the J end lost 4 bases, and 17 bases lay between the germline ends. Germline CDR1 is SGHTA and CDR2 is FQGNSA. There are 15 residues in the CDR3. This clonotype was found a few times. The same data also contributed to another study, on T cells of mothers and their children. That report notes: For related and unrelated pairs alike, thymic selection shapes TCR recombination output similarly. Unrelated mother-child pairs always had slightly, but never significantly, lower normalized overlap than related pairs. Clones that were microchimeric and persistent were not detected among T cells.

The J gene is TRBJ1-2, the V gene TRBV7-2; unclear D gene. Sequencing input: blood. The source of this sequence is a woman aged 40 to 50 in good health. The CDR3 DNA is TGTGCCAGCAGCCCCCCCCCCACGGGCGGCTATGGCTACACCTTC. It encodes CASSPPPTGGYGYTF.